This entry describes one T cell receptor beta chain. Antigen: not known. CDR1 is MNHNS, CDR2 SASEGT, per germline. The ends were cut back, 7 bases at V and 11 bases at J, with 20 bases in the middle. This CDR3 spans 13 amino acids. The data derive from a study of post-analysis software for immune sequencing data. Looking at the study overall: Patients had relapsing-remitting, secondary progressive or progressive-relapsing multiple sclerosis; some lacked subtype. Study-level points and caveats: TRBV segments more frequent in patients than in controls numbered several and included TRBV5-6, TRBV5-1 and TRBV20-1. Multiple sclerosis patients showed significantly lower normalized Chao1 diversity than controls did. Batch-mates among the samples co-clustered strongly by F measure.

Unique-molecular-identifier-tagged TCR beta cDNA libraries were used. There were roughly 0.95 to 10 million T cells, and roughly 0.5 million cDNA molecules came from them. TCRdb called the PCR reads again in MiXCR, with one record for every CDR3 protein. The data contain a few hundred thousand distinct CDR3 sequences, roughly 30% of them seen just once; the ten biggest clones take up around 15%. This chain links TRBV6-1 with TRBJ2-5; D might be TRBD1 (6 bases). The TCR was taken from a girl aged 10-17 years with multiple sclerosis. Sequences were obtained from blood. CDR3 bases: TGTGCCAGCACTTCGGCGGGCAGGGGAGAGCAGTACTTC. This codes for CASTSAGRGEQYF.